This T cell receptor beta chain was documented in a study of technical replicates of blood from several donors. Deletions cut 2 bases from V and 7 bases from J, with 14 bases between. Germline loops: CDR1 SGHNT, CDR2 YENEEA. The CDR3 sequence is 15 residues long. This clone came up a few times. Generated by immunoSEQ multiplex PCR, the TCRdb table keeps only in-frame clones and is missing some. This repertoire shows around 80,000 clones, approximately 94% found once; its top ten account for 0.39%. The TCR sequence derives from a human donor in good health. Sequencing used T cells isolated from PBMCs. V usage is TRBV11-3 and J usage is TRBJ1-4; perhaps TRBD1 as D (6 bases). The CDR3 sequence is CASSLNFGGREKLFF. CDR3 nucleotides: TGTGCCAGCAGCTTAAACTTTGGGGGCCGTGAAAAACTGTTTTTT.